This T cell receptor (beta chain) originates from a study of blood T cell repertoires in COVID-19. Study context: Whether acute or convalescent, the COVID-19 samples came from the United States, Italy and Spain. PBMCs, B-cell-depleted T cells, or T cells were the source of the cDNA or gDNA that made up the material.

CDR3 length: 12 amino acids. The V gene's germline CDR1 is ENHRY and CDR2 SYGVKD. The germline V and J ends were trimmed by 0 bases and 6 bases, with 5 bases remaining between them. Source study methods: Reference gene primer amplification yielded estimated nucleated cell counts. Some clones are missing from TCRdb's copy, which holds only in-frame ones; the method was immunoSEQ multiplex PCR. The V and J calls and the clone size are those of that table, but D and trimming were determined from the DNA. The sample lists about 330,000 clones, around 90% occurring once. The chain combines TRBV10-3 with TRBJ1-2, with unresolved D. Material for sequencing was peripheral blood. The source of this sequence is a man younger than 40 with COVID-19, enrolled during active disease. The CDR3 loop is CAISESQNGYTF. In DNA form, the CDR3 reads TGTGCCATCAGTGAGTCTCAAAATGGCTACACCTTC.